This T cell receptor (beta chain) stems from a study of blood T cell repertoires in COVID-19. Study-level information: T cells, B-cell-depleted T cells, or PBMCs supplied cDNA or gDNA.

This clone appeared a few times. Produced via immunoSEQ multiplex PCR; TCRdb's table is partial and in-frame only. The sample lists 45,000 to 65,000 clones, 90% seen once, with around 3% in the top ten. This sequence originates from a human donor in a cohort sampled during active COVID-19. Sequencing used peripheral blood.

This chain's CDR3 is CASSLSGRAWETQYF. The CDR3 nucleotides are TGTGCCAGCAGCTTGTCCGGGAGGGCCTGGGAGACCCAGTACTTC. The V gene is TRBV5-6, the J gene TRBJ2-5, with 8 bases identical to TRBD2. The CDR3 totals 15 residues. Per the germline V gene, CDR1 is SGHDT and CDR2 is YYEEEE. Unmatched junction bases numbered 7, after V lost 1 base and J lost 5 bases.